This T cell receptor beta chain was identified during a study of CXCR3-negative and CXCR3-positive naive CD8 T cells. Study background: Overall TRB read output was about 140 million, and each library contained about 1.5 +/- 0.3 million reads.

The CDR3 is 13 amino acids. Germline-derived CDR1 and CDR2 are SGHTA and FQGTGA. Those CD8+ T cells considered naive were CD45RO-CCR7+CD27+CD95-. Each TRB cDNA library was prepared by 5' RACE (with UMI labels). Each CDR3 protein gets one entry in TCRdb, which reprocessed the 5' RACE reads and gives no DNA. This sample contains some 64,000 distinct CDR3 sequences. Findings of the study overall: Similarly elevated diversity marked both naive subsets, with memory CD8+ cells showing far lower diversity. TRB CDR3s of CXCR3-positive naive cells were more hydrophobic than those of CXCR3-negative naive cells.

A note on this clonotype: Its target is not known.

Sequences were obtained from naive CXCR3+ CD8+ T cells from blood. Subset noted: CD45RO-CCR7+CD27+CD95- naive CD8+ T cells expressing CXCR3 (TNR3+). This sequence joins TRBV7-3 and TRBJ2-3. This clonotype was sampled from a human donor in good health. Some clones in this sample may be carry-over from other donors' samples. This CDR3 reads CASSLISADTQYF.